Below, 3 T cell receptor beta chains from the same sample are listed, as sequenced in a study of blood T cell repertoires in COVID-19. The assay was immunoSEQ multiplex PCR, and TCRdb's table has in-frame clones only and misses some. The sample contains about 120,000 clones, 75% to 90% of which appear only once. Sequenced material: peripheral blood. The receptors were gathered from a man between 70 and 80 years old with acute or convalescent COVID-19.

This clone was seen a few times. The J gene is TRBJ1-2, the V gene TRBV5-1, with 11 bases that match TRBD1. Germline V gene data show CDR1 as SGHRS and CDR2 as YFSETQ. CDR3 size: 14 residues. After removal of 4 bases from V and 7 bases from J, the junction contained 6 bases not matched to a gene. CDR3 DNA sequence: TGCGCCAGCAGCCTGACGGGACAGGGGGTTGGCTACACCTTC. Amino acids: CASSLTGQGVGYTF.

The chain has TRBV6-5 and TRBJ1-6; TRBD1 aligns across 8 bases. The junction had 9 bases not matched to a gene; V was cut back by 5 bases and J by 9 bases. The germline V gene encodes CDR1 MNHEY and CDR2 SVGAGI. CDR3 length: 15 amino acids. The CDR3 here is CASSPQQGQGSPLHF. The CDR3 DNA reads as TGTGCCAGCAGTCCACAACAAGGACAGGGTTCACCCCTCCACTTT.

The J gene is TRBJ2-3, the V gene TRBV2, with TRBD2 matching 9 bases. Trimming removed 6 bases from V and 2 bases from J; junction bases left unmatched: 9. The CDR3 is 16 amino acids. CDR1 SNHLY and CDR2 FYNNEI come from the germline V gene. In nucleotides, the CDR3 is TGTGCCAGCAGCGTTAGCGGGAGTCGACTCACAGATACGCAGTATTTT. Its translation is CASSVSGSRLTDTQYF.